Described below is a single T cell receptor beta chain sequence and its context. These data belong to a study of blood T cell repertoires in COVID-19. This CDR3 has 15 amino acids. The V gene end was trimmed by 6 bases and the J gene end by 1 base; junction bases not matched to a gene: 5. The germline V gene has CDR1 MNHEY and CDR2 SVGAGI. The protocol was immunoSEQ multiplex PCR, while the TCRdb copy is restricted to in-frame clones and leaves out a portion. Of 350,000 to 400,000 clones listed, approximately 84% were seen once; the top ten hold approximately 3.1%. In terms of age and location, participants ranged from roughly 18 to 100 years and lived in about 25 US areas.

The J gene is TRBJ2-5, the V gene TRBV6-5; TRBD1 matches 10 bases. This TCR was recovered from a woman aged 25 to 39 who had recovered from COVID-19. The sequenced sample was PBMCs or T cells enriched from blood (not recorded which). CDR3 DNA: TGTGCCAGCAGGCGGACAGGGGGACTCCAAGAGACCCAGTACTTC. This sequence encodes CASRRTGGLQETQYF.